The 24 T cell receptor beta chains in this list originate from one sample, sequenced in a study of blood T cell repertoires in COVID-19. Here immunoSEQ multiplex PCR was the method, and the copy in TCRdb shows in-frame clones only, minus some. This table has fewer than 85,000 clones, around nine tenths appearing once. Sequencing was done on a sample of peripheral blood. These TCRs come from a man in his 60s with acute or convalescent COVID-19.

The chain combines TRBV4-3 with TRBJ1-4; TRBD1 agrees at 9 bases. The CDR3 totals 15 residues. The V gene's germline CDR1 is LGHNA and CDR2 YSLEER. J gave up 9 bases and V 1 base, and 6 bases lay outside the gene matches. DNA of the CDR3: TGCGCCAGCAGCCAAGGGGACAGGGATGATAAAAAACTGTTTTTT. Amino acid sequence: CASSQGDRDDKKLFF.

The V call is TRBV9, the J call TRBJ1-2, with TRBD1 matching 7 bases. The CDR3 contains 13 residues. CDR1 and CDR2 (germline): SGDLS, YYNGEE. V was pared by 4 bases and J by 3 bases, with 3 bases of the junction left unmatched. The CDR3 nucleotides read TGTGCCAGCAGCCTTGGGACAGACTATGGCTACACCTTC. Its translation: CASSLGTDYGYTF.

This CDR3 is CASSTLLATSYNEQFF. For the CDR3, the DNA is TGTGCCAGCAGCACGTTACTAGCGACTTCCTACAATGAGCAGTTCTTC. The chain is built from TRBV7-6 and TRBJ2-1; 7 bases line up with TRBD2. V lost 5 bases, J lost 1 base, and 8 bases stayed unmatched. The germline gives CDR1 SGHVS, CDR2 FNYEAQ. The CDR3 has 16 amino acids.

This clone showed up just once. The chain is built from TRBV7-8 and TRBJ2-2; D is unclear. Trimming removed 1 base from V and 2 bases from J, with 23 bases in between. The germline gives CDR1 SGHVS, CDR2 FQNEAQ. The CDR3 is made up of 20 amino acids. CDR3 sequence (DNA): TGTGCCAGCAGCTTAGTAGGCAGTGGTCCTCTAGTACTCAACACCGGGGAGCTGTTTTTT. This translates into CASSLVGSGPLVLNTGELFF.

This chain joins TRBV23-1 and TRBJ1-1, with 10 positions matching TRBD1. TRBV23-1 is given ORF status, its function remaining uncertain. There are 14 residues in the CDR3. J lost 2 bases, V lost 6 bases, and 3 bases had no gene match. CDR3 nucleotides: TGCGCCAGCAGCCGGGACAGGGGTAACACTGAAGCTTTCTTT. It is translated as CASSRDRGNTEAFF.

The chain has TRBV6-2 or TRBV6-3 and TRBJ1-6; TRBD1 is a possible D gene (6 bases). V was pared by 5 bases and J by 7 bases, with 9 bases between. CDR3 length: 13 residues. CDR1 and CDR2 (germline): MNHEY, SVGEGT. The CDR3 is CASSRTVNSPLHF. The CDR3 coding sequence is TGTGCCAGCAGTCGGACAGTCAATTCACCCCTCCACTTT.

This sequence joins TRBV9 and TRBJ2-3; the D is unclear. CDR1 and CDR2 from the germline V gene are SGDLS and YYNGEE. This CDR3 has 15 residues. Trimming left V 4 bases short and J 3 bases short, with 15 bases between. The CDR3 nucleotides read TGTGCCAGCAGCCCCCAATTGCGCCCTACAGATACGCAGTATTTT. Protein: CASSPQLRPTDTQYF.

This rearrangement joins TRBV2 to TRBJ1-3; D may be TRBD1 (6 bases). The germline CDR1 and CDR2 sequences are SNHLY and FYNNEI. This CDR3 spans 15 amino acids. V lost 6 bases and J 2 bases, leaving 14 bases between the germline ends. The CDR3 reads CASSAQTGPGNTIYF. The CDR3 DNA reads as TGTGCCAGCAGCGCCCAGACAGGACCTGGAAACACCATATATTTT.

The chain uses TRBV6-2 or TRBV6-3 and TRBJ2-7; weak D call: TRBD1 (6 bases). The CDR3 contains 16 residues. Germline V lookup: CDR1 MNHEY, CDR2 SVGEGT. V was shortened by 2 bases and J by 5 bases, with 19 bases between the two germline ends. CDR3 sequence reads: CASSYIQGGIMDEQYF. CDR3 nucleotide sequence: TGTGCCAGCAGTTACATACAAGGGGGTATTATGGACGAGCAGTACTTC.

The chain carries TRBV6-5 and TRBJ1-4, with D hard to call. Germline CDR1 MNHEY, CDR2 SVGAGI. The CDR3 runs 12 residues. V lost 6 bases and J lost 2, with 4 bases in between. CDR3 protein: CASSTTNEKLFF. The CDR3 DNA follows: TGTGCCAGCAGCACTACTAATGAAAAACTGTTTTTT.

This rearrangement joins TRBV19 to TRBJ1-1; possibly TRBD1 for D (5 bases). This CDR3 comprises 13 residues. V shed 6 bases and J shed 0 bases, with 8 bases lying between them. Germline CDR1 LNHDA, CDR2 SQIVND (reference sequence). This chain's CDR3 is CASSRQMNTEAFF. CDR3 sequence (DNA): TGTGCCAGTAGCCGACAGATGAACACTGAAGCTTTCTTT.

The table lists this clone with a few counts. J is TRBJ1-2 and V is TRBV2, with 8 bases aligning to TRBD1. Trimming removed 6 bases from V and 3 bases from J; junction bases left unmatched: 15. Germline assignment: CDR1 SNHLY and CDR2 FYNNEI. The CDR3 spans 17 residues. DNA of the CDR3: TGTGCCAGCAGATTAGAAGAGCAGGGGGCTCGGGACTATGGCTACACCTTC. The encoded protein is CASRLEEQGARDYGYTF.

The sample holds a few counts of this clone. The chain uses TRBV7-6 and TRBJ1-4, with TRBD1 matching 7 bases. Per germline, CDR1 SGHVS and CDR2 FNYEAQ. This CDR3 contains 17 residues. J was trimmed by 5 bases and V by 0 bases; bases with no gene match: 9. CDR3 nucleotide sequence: TGTGCCAGCAGCTTAGCGCCGAGGAGGGGGCGGAATGAAAAACTGTTTTTT. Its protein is CASSLAPRRGRNEKLFF.

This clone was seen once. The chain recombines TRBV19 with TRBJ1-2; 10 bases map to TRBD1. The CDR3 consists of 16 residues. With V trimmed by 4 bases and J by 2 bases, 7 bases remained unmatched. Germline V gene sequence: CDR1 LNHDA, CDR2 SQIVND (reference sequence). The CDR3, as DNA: TGTGCCAGTAGTACAAACCCGACAGGGGGCAACTATGGCTACACCTTC. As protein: CASSTNPTGGNYGYTF.

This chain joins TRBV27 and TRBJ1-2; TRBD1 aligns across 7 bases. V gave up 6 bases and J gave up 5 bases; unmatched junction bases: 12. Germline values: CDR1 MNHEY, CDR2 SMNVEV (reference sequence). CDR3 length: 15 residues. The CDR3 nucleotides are TGTGCCAGCAGACGAACCACGGGACAGACTTATGGCTACACCTTC. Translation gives CASRRTTGQTYGYTF.

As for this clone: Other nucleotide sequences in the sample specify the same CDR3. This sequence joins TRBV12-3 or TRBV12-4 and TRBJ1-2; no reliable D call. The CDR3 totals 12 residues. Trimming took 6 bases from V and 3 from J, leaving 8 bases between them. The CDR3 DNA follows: TGTGCCAGCAGCCCAGGCGACTATGGCTACACCTTC. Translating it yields CASSPGDYGYTF.

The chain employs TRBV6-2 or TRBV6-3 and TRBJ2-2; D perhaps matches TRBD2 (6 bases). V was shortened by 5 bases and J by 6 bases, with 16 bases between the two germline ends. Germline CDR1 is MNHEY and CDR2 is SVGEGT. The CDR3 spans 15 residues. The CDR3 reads CASSPNWAGPGELFF. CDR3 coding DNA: TGTGCCAGCAGTCCCAACTGGGCGGGACCCGGGGAGCTGTTTTTT.

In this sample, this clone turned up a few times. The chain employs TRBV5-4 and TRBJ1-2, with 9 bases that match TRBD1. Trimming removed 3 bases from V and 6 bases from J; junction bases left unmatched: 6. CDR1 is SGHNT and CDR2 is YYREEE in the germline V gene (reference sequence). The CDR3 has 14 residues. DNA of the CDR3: TGTGCCAGCAGCTGGGGGACAGGGTTGAATGGCTACACCTTC. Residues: CASSWGTGLNGYTF.

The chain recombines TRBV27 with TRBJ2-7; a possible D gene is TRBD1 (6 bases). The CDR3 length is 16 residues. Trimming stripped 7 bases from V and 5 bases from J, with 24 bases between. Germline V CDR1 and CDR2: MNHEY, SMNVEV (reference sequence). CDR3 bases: TGTGCCAGCACCCTTACCGGGACAACGAGTTTTCACGAGCAGTACTTC. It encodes CASTLTGTTSFHEQYF.

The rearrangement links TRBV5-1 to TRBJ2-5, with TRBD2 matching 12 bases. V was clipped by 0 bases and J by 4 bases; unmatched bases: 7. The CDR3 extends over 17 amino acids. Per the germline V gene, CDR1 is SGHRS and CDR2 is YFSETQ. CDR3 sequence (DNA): TGCGCCAGCAGCTTGGGCTCCCTAGCGGGGGGGGGAGAGACCCAGTACTTC. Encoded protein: CASSLGSLAGGGETQYF. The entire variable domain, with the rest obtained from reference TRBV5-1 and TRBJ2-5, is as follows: KAGVTQTPRYLIKTRGQQVTLSCSPISGHRSVSWYQQTPGQGLQFLFEYFSETQRNKGNFPGRFSGRQFSNSRSEMNVSTLELGDSALYLCASSLGSLAGGGETQYFGPGTRLLVL.

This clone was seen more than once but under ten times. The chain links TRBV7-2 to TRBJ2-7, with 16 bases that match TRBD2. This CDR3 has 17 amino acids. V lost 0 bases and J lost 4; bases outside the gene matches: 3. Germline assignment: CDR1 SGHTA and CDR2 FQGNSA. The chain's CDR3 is CASSLAGTSGGAYEQYF. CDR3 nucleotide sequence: TGTGCCAGCAGCTTAGCCGGGACTAGCGGGGGGGCTTACGAGCAGTACTTC.

The CDR3 DNA follows: TGTGCCAGCGGCACAAGGGGTCCAACTAATGAAAAACTGTTTTTT. It is translated as CASGTRGPTNEKLFF. This rearrangement joins TRBV2 to TRBJ1-4, with a tentative D call TRBD1 (5 bases). The V end lost 8 bases, the J end lost 0 bases, and 13 bases lay between the germline ends. Per germline, CDR1 SNHLY and CDR2 FYNNEI. The CDR3 is 15 residues long. The complete variable domain, with remaining parts taken from reference TRBV2 and TRBJ1-4, reads EPEVTQTPSHQVTQMGQEVILRCVPISNHLYFYWYRQILGQKVEFLVSFYNNEISEKSEIFDDQFSVERPDGSNFTLKIRSTKLEDSAMYFCASGTRGPTNEKLFFGSGTQLSVL.

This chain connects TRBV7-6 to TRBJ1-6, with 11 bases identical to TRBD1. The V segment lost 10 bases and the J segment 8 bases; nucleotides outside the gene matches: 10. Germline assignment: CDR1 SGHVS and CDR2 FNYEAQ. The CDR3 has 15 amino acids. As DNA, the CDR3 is TGTGCCATCAAAAGCGGGGGACAGGGGGATTCACCCCTCCACTTT. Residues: CAIKSGGQGDSPLHF. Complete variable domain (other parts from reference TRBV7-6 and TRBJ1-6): GAGVSQSPRYKVTKRGQDVALRCDPISGHVSLYWYRQALGQGPEFLTYFNYEAQQDKSGLPNDRFSAERPEGSISTLTIQRTEQRDSAMYRCAIKSGGQGDSPLHFGNGTRLTVT.

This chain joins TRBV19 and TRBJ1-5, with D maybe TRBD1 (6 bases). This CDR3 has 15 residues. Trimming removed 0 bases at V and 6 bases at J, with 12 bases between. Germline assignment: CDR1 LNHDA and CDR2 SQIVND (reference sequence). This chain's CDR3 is CASSIDEGVVQPQHF. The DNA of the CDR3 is TGTGCCAGTAGTATAGATGAGGGGGTTGTTCAGCCCCAGCATTTT.